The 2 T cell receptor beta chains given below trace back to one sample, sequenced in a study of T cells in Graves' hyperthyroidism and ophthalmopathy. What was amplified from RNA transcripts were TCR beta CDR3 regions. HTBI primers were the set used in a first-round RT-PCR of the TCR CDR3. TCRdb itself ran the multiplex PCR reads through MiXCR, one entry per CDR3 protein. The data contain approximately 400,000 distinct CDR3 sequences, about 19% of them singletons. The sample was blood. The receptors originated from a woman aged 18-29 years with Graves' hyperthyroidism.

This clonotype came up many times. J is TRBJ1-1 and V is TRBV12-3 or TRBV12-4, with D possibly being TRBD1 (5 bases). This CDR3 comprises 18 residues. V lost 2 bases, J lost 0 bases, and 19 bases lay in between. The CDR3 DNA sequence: TGTGCCAGCAGTTTAAATGTCCGGCGAGTAGGGGTGAACACTGAAGCTTTCTTT. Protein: CASSLNVRRVGVNTEAFF.

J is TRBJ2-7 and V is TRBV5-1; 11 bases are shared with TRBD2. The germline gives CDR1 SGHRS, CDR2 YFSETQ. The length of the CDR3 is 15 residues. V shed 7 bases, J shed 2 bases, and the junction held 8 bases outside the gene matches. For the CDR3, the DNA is TGCGCCAGCGGGCTAGCGGGGGGCCTCGCCTACGAGCAGTACTTC. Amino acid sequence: CASGLAGGLAYEQYF. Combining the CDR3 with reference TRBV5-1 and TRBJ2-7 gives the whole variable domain KAGVTQTPRYLIKTRGQQVTLSCSPISGHRSVSWYQQTPGQGLQFLFEYFSETQRNKGNFPGRFSGRQFSNSRSEMNVSTLELGDSALYLCASGLAGGLAYEQYFGPGTRLTVT.